Below, 21 T cell receptor beta chains from the same sample are listed, as sequenced in a study of blood T cell repertoires in COVID-19. Here immunoSEQ multiplex PCR was the method, and the copy in TCRdb shows in-frame clones only, minus some. This table holds 25,000 to 35,000 clones, about 80% found once. The material sequenced was peripheral blood. These receptors were collected from a woman aged 70-85 years with acute or convalescent COVID-19.

This clone was observed a handful of times. The CDR3 loop is CASSLPRPGQGTDTQYF. In DNA, the CDR3 is TGCGCCAGCAGCTTACCTCGGCCGGGACAGGGAACAGATACGCAGTATTTT. V usage is TRBV5-1 and J usage is TRBJ2-3; 9 nucleotides match TRBD1. CDR3 size: 17 residues. Looked up from germline, CDR1 is SGHRS and CDR2 is YFSETQ. The V and J ends lost 2 bases and 3 bases, in that order; junction bases with no gene match: 10.

This chain links TRBV28 with TRBJ2-7, with 7 positions matching TRBD2. Germline V lookup: CDR1 MDHEN, CDR2 SYDVKM. This CDR3 region has 17 residues. The V segment lost 2 bases and the J segment 3 bases; nucleotides outside the gene matches: 13. DNA for the CDR3: TGTGCCAGCAGTTTACCCTCTTGGCTAGCGGTGGGCTACGAGCAGTACTTC. This translates into CASSLPSWLAVGYEQYF.

The chain is built from TRBV19 and TRBJ2-2; 10 bases line up with TRBD2. The CDR3 runs to 16 residues. The V gene's germline CDR1 is LNHDA and CDR2 SQIVND (reference sequence). The V and J ends lost 6 bases and 7 bases, in that order; junction bases with no gene match: 11. The CDR3 DNA sequence: TGTGCCAGTAGAGTTACTAGCGGGATTGATGGCGGGGAGCTGTTTTTT. Protein product: CASRVTSGIDGGELFF.

V is TRBV24-1 and J is TRBJ2-1, with 9 nucleotides matching TRBD1. The CDR3 loop spans 15 amino acids. After removal of 9 bases from V and 5 bases from J, the junction contained 10 bases not matched to a gene. The V gene's germline CDR1 is KGHDR and CDR2 SFDVKD. CDR3 coding DNA: TGTGCCACCGGTTACGGGACAGGGACTAACAATGAGCAGTTCTTC. It encodes CATGYGTGTNNEQFF.

The V gene is TRBV27, the J gene TRBJ1-2; D gene uncertain. CDR1 and CDR2 (germline): MNHEY, SMNVEV (reference sequence). This CDR3 region has 15 residues. The ends were cut back, 5 bases at V and 0 bases at J, with 13 bases in the middle. CDR3 residues: CASSPRERANYGYTF. The CDR3, as DNA: TGTGCCAGCAGTCCCCGGGAGAGAGCTAACTATGGCTACACCTTC.

Many counts were recorded for this clone. This rearrangement joins TRBV5-6 to TRBJ1-1, with D tentatively TRBD1 (6 bases). Germline V CDR1 and CDR2: SGHDT, YYEEEE. CDR3 length: 18 amino acids. The V end was cut by 1 base, the J end by 0 bases, with 19 bases between. Here the CDR3 reads CASSLLSLTWDMNTEAFF. DNA of the CDR3: TGTGCCAGCAGCTTGCTGTCCCTGACGTGGGACATGAACACTGAAGCTTTCTTT.

This sequence joins TRBV6-2 or TRBV6-3 and TRBJ2-1; TRBD2 might be the D (6 bases). The CDR3 spans 13 residues. Germline V gene data show CDR1 as MNHEY and CDR2 as SVGEGT. V was cut by 9 bases and J by 2 bases, with 11 bases left in between. CDR3 nucleotides: TGTGCCAGTAGCGGCGACACCTACAATGAGCAGTTCTTC. The encoded protein is CASSGDTYNEQFF.

V usage is TRBV6-1 and J usage is TRBJ1-5, with a tentative D call TRBD1 (5 bases). V gave up 3 bases and J gave up 4 bases, with 10 bases separating them. Germline-derived CDR1 and CDR2 are MNHNS and SASEGT. This CDR3 region has 14 residues. For the CDR3, the DNA is TGTGCCAGCAGTGATTGGCAGGGAAATCAGCCCCAGCATTTT. Protein sequence: CASSDWQGNQPQHF.

The chain has TRBV28 and TRBJ2-5; perhaps TRBD1 as D (5 bases). The CDR3 has 13 residues. Trimming took off 6 bases at V and 3 bases at J, with 11 bases between the two ends. Germline lookup yields CDR1 MDHEN and CDR2 SYDVKM. The CDR3 here is CASRETVKETQYF. CDR3 bases: TGTGCCAGCAGAGAGACAGTTAAAGAGACCCAGTACTTC. Supplemented by reference TRBV28 and TRBJ2-5, the full variable domain reads DVKVTQSSRYLVKRTGEKVFLECVQDMDHENMFWYRQDPGLGLRLIYFSYDVKMKEKGDIPEGYSVSREKKERFSLILESASTNQTSMYLCASRETVKETQYFGPGTRLLVL.

V gene TRBV4-3 combines with J gene TRBJ1-2; no reliable D call. Trimming shortened V by 0 bases and J by 8 bases, and 13 bases separated the two germline ends. Germline V lookup: CDR1 LGHNA, CDR2 YSLEER. The CDR3 has 14 amino acids. The CDR3 nucleotides are TGCGCCAGCAGCCAAGATGGACTACCAGACGGCTACACCTTC. Amino acid sequence: CASSQDGLPDGYTF.

The chain uses TRBV28 and TRBJ1-5; D is perhaps TRBD1 (6 bases). V lost 5 bases and J lost 8, with 16 bases in between. CDR3 length equals 14 residues. Germline assignment: CDR1 MDHEN and CDR2 SYDVKM. As DNA, the CDR3 is TGTGCCAGCAGTCAAGGGGGGGTGGTAAAGCCCCAGCATTTT. Translated, it gives CASSQGGVVKPQHF.

There are a few counts of this clone. The chain combines TRBV15 with TRBJ2-1; 11 positions agree with TRBD1. Germline assignment: CDR1 LNHNV and CDR2 YYDKDF (reference sequence). This CDR3 has 17 residues. J lost 7 bases, V lost 5 bases, and 13 bases had no gene match. The CDR3 nucleotides are TGTGCCACCAGCGGAGGACAGGGGGCAATAGGGGGGAATGAGCAGTTCTTC. Its protein product is CATSGGQGAIGGNEQFF.

The chain couples TRBV7-2 to TRBJ2-7, with 8 bases matching TRBD2. This CDR3 is built from 12 residues. Trimming at V came to 5 bases and at J to 10 bases, leaving 7 bases not matched to a gene. The germline V gene has CDR1 SGHTA and CDR2 FQGNSA. The CDR3 DNA sequence: TGTGCCAGCAGCATCCCCCGGGGGGGCCAGTACTTC. Its protein product is CASSIPRGGQYF.

This clone was picked up one time. The V call is TRBV19, the J call TRBJ1-4; D might be TRBD1 (5 bases). Germline loops: CDR1 LNHDA, CDR2 SQIVND (reference sequence). With 4 bases removed from V and 8 bases from J, the gap between germline ends came to 23 bases. The CDR3 totals 17 residues. CDR3 DNA sequence: TGTGCCAGTAGTAAGGATCCGGGACGGAAAGGGAGGGAAAAACTGTTTTTT. Protein sequence: CASSKDPGRKGREKLFF.

The V gene is TRBV18, the J gene TRBJ1-1; 7 bases agree with TRBD1. The CDR3 loop spans 13 amino acids. Germline CDR1 KGHSH, CDR2 LQKENI. With V trimmed by 8 bases and J by 3 bases, 6 bases remained unmatched. This CDR3 is CASGGQADTEAFF. CDR3 sequence (DNA): TGTGCCAGCGGAGGACAGGCAGACACTGAAGCTTTCTTT. The whole variable domain, filled in from reference TRBV18 and TRBJ1-1, reads NAGVMQNPRHLVRRRGQEARLRCSPMKGHSHVYWYRQLPEEGLKFMVYLQKENIIDESGMPKERFSAEFPKEGPSILRIQQVVRGDSAAYFCASGGQADTEAFFGQGTRLTVV.

This chain links TRBV14 with TRBJ2-7; 12 nucleotides match TRBD1. Germline V gene sequence: CDR1 SGHDN, CDR2 FVKESK. With 1 base clipped from V and 3 bases from J, the junction kept 4 bases outside the gene matches. This CDR3 has 16 residues. The CDR3 is CASSQVGTGGRYEQYF. In DNA form, the CDR3 reads TGTGCCAGCAGCCAAGTCGGGACAGGGGGCCGCTACGAGCAGTACTTC.

V is TRBV9 and J is TRBJ1-2; TRBD1 matches 11 bases. V gave up 4 bases and J gave up 4 bases; unmatched junction bases: 18. The CDR3 length is 19 residues. CDR1 and CDR2 (germline): SGDLS, YYNGEE. The CDR3 here is CASSPDVWGQGGEAYGYTF. DNA of the CDR3: TGTGCCAGCAGCCCCGACGTATGGGGACAGGGGGGAGAGGCCTATGGCTACACCTTC.

The chain employs TRBV4-2 and TRBJ2-2, with 14 bases that match TRBD2. The junction had 1 base not matched to a gene; V was cut back by 4 bases and J by 3 bases. The CDR3 is 16 residues long. From germline, CDR1 is LGHNA and CDR2 YNFKEQ. The DNA for the CDR3 is TGTGCCAGCAGCCGGGGACTAGCGGGAGACACCGGGGAGCTGTTTTTT. This encodes CASSRGLAGDTGELFF.

In this sample, this clone turned up a few times. This chain connects TRBV7-9 to TRBJ2-7; 9 bases fit TRBD1. Per germline, CDR1 SEHNR and CDR2 FQNEAQ (reference sequence). The CDR3 sequence is 14 residues long. V was pared by 5 bases and J by 5 bases, with 7 bases of the junction left unmatched. CDR3 loop: CASSPGQGIDEQYF. The CDR3, as DNA: TGTGCCAGCAGCCCGGGACAGGGAATCGACGAGCAGTACTTC.

This clone was seen just once. The CDR3 sequence is CASSLDRFGGKLFF. As DNA, the CDR3 is TGTGCCAGCAGTCTAGACAGATTCGGCGGAAAACTGTTTTTT. The chain has TRBV27 and TRBJ1-4; D possibly corresponds to TRBD1 (5 bases). Between the trimmed V and J ends, which lost 5 bases and 10 bases, there was a span of 17 bases. Per the germline V gene, CDR1 is MNHEY and CDR2 is SMNVEV (reference sequence). This CDR3 comprises 14 residues.

The gene calls are TRBV29-1 and TRBJ1-4, with D possibly TRBD1 on 6 matching bases. V dropped 4 bases and J dropped 7 bases, with 13 bases sitting between them. Germline lookup yields CDR1 SQVTM and CDR2 ANQGSEA. The CDR3 has 13 residues. The CDR3 reads CSVGQGSREKLFF. CDR3 coding DNA: TGCAGCGTTGGCCAGGGGTCGCGTGAAAAACTGTTTTTT.